Following are 23 T cell receptor beta chains from one sample sequenced in a study of PD-L1 blockade in urothelial cancer. Here immunoSEQ multiplex PCR was the method, and the copy in TCRdb shows in-frame clones only, minus some. The sample lists approximately 32,000 clones, 80% to 90% occurring once. Time point in this sample: pretreatment peripheral blood. Sequenced here: PBMCs, sampled around atezolizumab (anti-PD-L1) treatment. These receptors were obtained from a man aged 55 to 70 with urothelial cancer.

The CDR3 nucleotides are TGTGCCAGCAGTTTTAACAGGGGGCTGGAGACCCAGTACTTC. Translated: CASSFNRGLETQYF. This chain uses TRBV27 with TRBJ2-5; 9 nucleotides agree with TRBD1. V was clipped by 3 bases and J by 5 bases; unmatched bases: 4. Germline CDR1 MNHEY, CDR2 SMNVEV (reference sequence). CDR3 length: 14 residues.

The chain links TRBV5-6 to TRBJ2-5; possible D gene TRBD2, 5 bases. The germline V and J ends were trimmed by 0 bases and 2 bases, with 11 bases remaining between them. CDR3 length: 15 residues. CDR1 and CDR2 from the germline V gene are SGHDT and YYEEEE. The CDR3 protein is CASSLVPGIQETQYF. CDR3 nucleotides: TGTGCCAGCAGCTTGGTTCCGGGGATACAAGAGACCCAGTACTTC.

V gene TRBV2 combines with J gene TRBJ1-2; 7 positions agree with TRBD1. V shed 1 base and J 2 bases; nucleotides not matched to a gene: 16. From germline, CDR1 is SNHLY and CDR2 FYNNEI. The CDR3 length is 19 residues. The CDR3 is CASSEGFDGQARTNYGYTF. The CDR3 DNA follows: TGTGCCAGCAGTGAAGGGTTTGACGGACAGGCTAGAACCAACTATGGCTACACCTTC. Using reference TRBV2 and TRBJ1-2 for the parts outside the CDR3, the full variable domain is EPEVTQTPSHQVTQMGQEVILRCVPISNHLYFYWYRQILGQKVEFLVSFYNNEISEKSEIFDDQFSVERPDGSNFTLKIRSTKLEDSAMYFCASSEGFDGQARTNYGYTFGSGTRLTVV.

The rearrangement links TRBV25-1 to TRBJ2-7; D may be TRBD2 (6 bases). Germline CDR1 MGHDK, CDR2 SYGVNS. V lost 7 bases and J 12 bases, leaving 13 bases between the germline ends. This CDR3 spans 10 amino acids. The CDR3, as DNA: TGTGCCAGCACCGCAGCGCGGGGGTACTTC. Protein: CASTAARGYF.

The V call is TRBV6-5, the J call TRBJ2-7, with 12 bases matching TRBD2. This CDR3 has 14 residues. Germline V gene lookup returns CDR1 MNHEY and CDR2 SVGAGI. The junction had 4 bases not matched to a gene; V was cut back by 8 bases and J by 2 bases. CDR3 in amino acids: CASGRLAGAYEQYF. CDR3 bases: TGTGCCAGCGGTAGACTAGCGGGGGCCTACGAGCAGTACTTC.

J is TRBJ2-7 and V is TRBV19; TRBD1 matches at 8 bases. CDR3 length: 15 residues. CDR1 LNHDA and CDR2 SQIVND come from the germline V gene (reference sequence). V lost 7 bases to trimming and J lost 7 bases; unmatched junction nucleotides: 15. CDR3 sequence reads: CASTQGASRADEQYF. As DNA, the CDR3 is TGTGCCAGTACCCAGGGGGCTTCTCGAGCGGATGAGCAGTACTTC.

This chain joins TRBV5-4 and TRBJ2-3; D may be TRBD2 (7 bases). CDR1 is SGHNT and CDR2 is YYREEE in the germline V gene (reference sequence). CDR3 size: 16 residues. V was shortened by 3 bases and J by 5 bases, with 19 bases between the two germline ends. The DNA for the CDR3 is TGTGCCAGCAGCTCCCGGGGGGAGGGGGGTCGAGATACGCAGTATTTT. This encodes CASSSRGEGGRDTQYF.

The gene calls are TRBV27 and TRBJ1-2; no clear D. CDR1 MNHEY and CDR2 SMNVEV come from the germline V gene (reference sequence). The CDR3 runs to 13 residues. V lost 3 bases and J 8 bases, leaving 13 bases between the germline ends. The CDR3 nucleotides read TGTGCCAGCAGTTTCGATCTAAAGAGGGGCTACACCTTC. Translation gives CASSFDLKRGYTF.

This sequence joins TRBV19 and TRBJ2-7; TRBD1 aligns across 10 bases. Losses at the gene ends were 5 bases for V and 5 bases for J; bases not matched to a gene: 9. There are 15 residues in the CDR3. The germline CDR1 and CDR2 sequences are LNHDA and SQIVND (reference sequence). The chain's CDR3 is CASSPTGTGVHEQYF. DNA of the CDR3: TGTGCCAGTAGTCCAACCGGGACAGGGGTGCACGAGCAGTACTTC.

The chain is built from TRBV27 and TRBJ2-1; 15 bases match TRBD2. The trim removed 0 bases at V and 6 bases at J, leaving 3 bases unmatched. The CDR3 extends over 17 amino acids. Germline V lookup: CDR1 MNHEY, CDR2 SMNVEV (reference sequence). The CDR3 protein is CASSLSGTSGGLNEQFF. In nucleotides, the CDR3 is TGTGCCAGCAGTTTATCTGGGACTAGCGGGGGGCTCAATGAGCAGTTCTTC.

The chain links TRBV30 to TRBJ2-5; tentative D call: TRBD2 (6 bases). Per the germline V gene, CDR1 is GTSNPN and CDR2 is SVGIG (reference sequence). CDR3 size: 13 residues. V was clipped by 5 bases and J by 0 bases, with 10 bases between them. CDR3: CAWSRGNQETQYF. CDR3 in DNA: TGTGCCTGGTCCCGCGGGAACCAAGAGACCCAGTACTTC.

The chain couples TRBV5-1 to TRBJ2-2; 8 nucleotides align to TRBD1. The CDR3 length is 16 residues. Per germline, CDR1 SGHRS and CDR2 YFSETQ. With V trimmed by 4 bases and J by 0 bases, 5 bases remained unmatched. Here the CDR3 reads CASSRETGANTGELFF. The CDR3 region has the DNA TGCGCCAGCAGCCGTGAGACAGGGGCGAACACCGGGGAGCTGTTTTTT.

This rearrangement joins TRBV5-1 to TRBJ1-5; 9 bases line up with TRBD1. This CDR3 comprises 15 residues. The germline V gene has CDR1 SGHRS and CDR2 YFSETQ. Losses at the gene ends were 0 bases for V and 5 bases for J; bases not matched to a gene: 3. CDR3 sequence (DNA): TGCGCCAGCAGCTTGGAGGGGACAGGGTATCAGCCCCAGCATTTT. Its protein is CASSLEGTGYQPQHF.

This clone was counted a few times. The chain carries TRBV28 and TRBJ1-5; possibly TRBD1 for D (5 bases). Trimming cost V 7 bases and J 2 bases, with 9 bases left between them. CDR3 length equals 13 residues. Germline V gene lookup returns CDR1 MDHEN and CDR2 SYDVKM. CDR3 in DNA: TGTGCCAGCAAAAGGGGTGGCAATCAGCCCCAGCATTTT. Its protein product is CASKRGGNQPQHF.

The chain links TRBV20-1 to TRBJ2-1; D unclear. Trimming pared 7 bases from V and 0 bases from J, leaving 4 bases between. This CDR3 spans 11 amino acids. Germline CDR1 is DFQATT and CDR2 is SNEGSKA (reference sequence). The CDR3 sequence: CSGSSYNEQFF. The CDR3 nucleotides are TGCAGTGGGAGCTCCTACAATGAGCAGTTCTTC.

J is TRBJ1-1 and V is TRBV2; 7 nucleotides agree with TRBD1. Looked up from germline, CDR1 is SNHLY and CDR2 is FYNNEI. The CDR3 totals 15 residues. Losses at the gene ends were 7 bases for V and 2 bases for J; bases not matched to a gene: 10. In nucleotides, the CDR3 is TGTGCCAGCAACCGAGGACAGGTAGGAAACACTGAAGCTTTCTTT. Protein sequence: CASNRGQVGNTEAFF. The full variable domain, rest sourced from reference TRBV2 and TRBJ1-1, is EPEVTQTPSHQVTQMGQEVILRCVPISNHLYFYWYRQILGQKVEFLVSFYNNEISEKSEIFDDQFSVERPDGSNFTLKIRSTKLEDSAMYFCASNRGQVGNTEAFFGQGTRLTVV.

The chain links TRBV7-9 to TRBJ2-1; no clear D gene. CDR3 length: 14 residues. Trimming shortened V by 5 bases and J by 2 bases, and 10 bases separated the two germline ends. The V gene's germline CDR1 is SEHNR and CDR2 FQNEAQ (reference sequence). CDR3 in amino acids: CASSPASPYNEQFF. CDR3 DNA: TGTGCCAGCAGCCCAGCGAGTCCCTACAATGAGCAGTTCTTC.

V is TRBV5-1 and J is TRBJ2-5; 10 nucleotides agree with TRBD1. Germline V gives CDR1 SGHRS, CDR2 YFSETQ. The CDR3 covers 16 residues. Trimming removed 0 bases from V and 4 bases from J; junction bases left unmatched: 6. The DNA for the CDR3 is TGCGCCAGCAGCTTGGAGACAGGGGGCGGCGGAGAGACCCAGTACTTC. Translating gives CASSLETGGGGETQYF.

CDR3 region: CASSRGVGETQYF. CDR3 DNA: TGTGCCAGCAGCCGGGGGGTGGGGGAGACCCAGTACTTC. This sequence joins TRBV6-6 and TRBJ2-5, with 7 bases fitting TRBD2. The ends lost 6 bases at V and 5 bases at J; junction bases unmatched: 6. CDR1 MNHNY and CDR2 SVGAGI come from the germline V gene (reference sequence). The CDR3 runs to 13 residues.

The chain employs TRBV19 and TRBJ2-3; no clear D gene. The CDR3 extends over 13 amino acids. The germline V gene has CDR1 LNHDA and CDR2 SQIVND (reference sequence). V shed 2 bases and J shed 5 bases, with 8 bases lying between them. The CDR3 DNA is TGTGCCAGTAGTATACCGGGTCAAGATACGCAGTATTTT. Its translation is CASSIPGQDTQYF.

The rearrangement joins TRBV19 to TRBJ1-6; D gene uncertain. CDR1 is LNHDA, CDR2 SQIVND, per germline (reference sequence). Trimming stripped 4 bases from V and 8 bases from J, with 15 bases between. This CDR3 spans 15 amino acids. The CDR3 loop is CASSTRSGWDSPLHF. CDR3 bases: TGTGCCAGTAGTACGCGGTCGGGGTGGGATTCACCCCTCCACTTT.

This chain uses TRBV10-2 with TRBJ2-5, with D possibly being TRBD2 (6 bases). V was pared by 6 bases and J by 5 bases, with 19 bases between. This CDR3 has 15 residues. Germline assignment: CDR1 WSHSY and CDR2 SAAADI. The CDR3 is CASRRSIAGSETQYF. CDR3 bases: TGCGCCAGCAGGCGGAGTATTGCGGGATCGGAGACCCAGTACTTC.

The chain combines TRBV9 with TRBJ1-2; 10 bases fit TRBD1. The CDR3 has 14 amino acids. With V trimmed by 4 bases and J by 4 bases, 4 bases remained unmatched. The germline gives CDR1 SGDLS, CDR2 YYNGEE. CDR3: CASSPGQGSYGYTF. The CDR3 DNA reads as TGTGCCAGCAGCCCGGGACAGGGGAGCTATGGCTACACCTTC.